The 3 T cell receptor beta chains below were found in one sample sequenced in a study of cytomegalovirus exposure and HLA in healthy donors. PCR was performed using 60 Vbeta and 13 Jbeta primers. Sequencing used immunoSEQ multiplex PCR; TCRdb keeps in-frame clones, though not all of them. The sample comprises under 110,000 clones, 60% to 75% of which are singletons, and 2.5% to 3.5% rests with the top ten. The sequencing input was PBMCs. The receptors originated from a male donor in good health and CMV-seropositive.

J is TRBJ2-3 and V is TRBV11-3, with 8 nucleotides matching TRBD2. J was trimmed by 1 base and V by 6 bases; bases with no gene match: 6. Germline V gene lookup returns CDR1 SGHNT and CDR2 YENEEA. This CDR3 region has 15 residues. This CDR3 reads CASSRNSGGTDTQYF. CDR3 bases: TGTGCCAGCAGTCGGAATAGCGGGGGCACAGATACGCAGTATTTT.

V usage is TRBV6-5 and J usage is TRBJ2-1; the match to TRBD2 covers 8 bases. The germline V gene encodes CDR1 MNHEY and CDR2 SVGAGI. J gave up 0 bases and V 6 bases, and 4 bases lay outside the gene matches. The CDR3 totals 15 residues. The CDR3 DNA sequence: TGTGCCAGCAGCGGACGGGGGGGCTCCTACAATGAGCAGTTCTTC. The encoded protein is CASSGRGGSYNEQFF.

As to this clone: The germline gene is not matched at one end of the junction; a read error may be the cause. The CDR3 DNA reads TGTGCCAGCAGAGAAGGGGGCTCCTCCTACAATGAGCAGTTCTTC. Protein product: CASREGGSSYNEQFF. The V gene is TRBV2, the J gene TRBJ2-1, with 7 bases that match TRBD1. Per the germline V gene, CDR1 is SNHLY and CDR2 is FYNNEI. CDR3 length: 15 residues.